The 3 T cell receptor beta chains below were found in one sample sequenced in a study of cytomegalovirus exposure and HLA in healthy donors. The PCR contained 60 Vbeta and 13 Jbeta primers. The data were produced by immunoSEQ multiplex PCR, yet TCRdb's version contains in-frame clones alone and is incomplete. The sample lists tens of thousands of clones, more than 75% seen once, with about 23% in the top ten. Sequenced sample: PBMCs. Receptors were obtained from a woman between 45 and 60 years old in good health and CMV-seropositive.

This clone was seen a few times. The chain uses TRBV13 and TRBJ1-2; D gene unclear. V was pared by 5 bases and J by 2 bases, with 12 bases between. The CDR3 is made up of 14 amino acids. Germline V gene lookup returns CDR1 PRHDT and CDR2 FYEKMQ (reference sequence). The CDR3 sequence is CASSHERGNYGYTF. In DNA, the CDR3 is TGTGCCAGCAGCCATGAGCGAGGGAACTATGGCTACACCTTC.

This sequence joins TRBV6-4 and TRBJ1-2, with a weak D call TRBD1 (6 bases). Between the trimmed V and J ends, which lost 2 bases and 5 bases, there was a span of 12 bases. CDR1 is MRHNA and CDR2 is SNTAGT in the germline V gene. The CDR3 runs to 14 residues. The CDR3 loop reads CASSDPDSSYGYTF. CDR3 nucleotides: TGTGCCAGCAGTGACCCGGACAGCTCATATGGCTACACCTTC.

This chain uses TRBV25-1 with TRBJ1-5, with D tentatively TRBD1 (5 bases). The CDR3 covers 16 residues. V was cut by 1 base and J by 2 bases, with 12 bases left in between. Germline V gene lookup returns CDR1 MGHDK and CDR2 SYGVNS. CDR3 amino acids: CASSEWAGDGNQPQHF. The CDR3 nucleotides are TGTGCCAGCAGTGAATGGGCGGGGGATGGCAATCAGCCCCAGCATTTT.